By sample share, the clone carrying this TCR beta chain is medium-sized. The antigen is not known. These data originate in a study of T cell clones after liver transplantation. This CDR3 is built from 15 residues. Germline V gene data show CDR1 as ENHRY and CDR2 as SYGVKD. V was trimmed by 7 bases and J by 2 bases, leaving 14 bases between them. Using immunoSEQ multiplex PCR, the repertoire was profiled, and TCRdb retains in-frame clones only, with some absent. The data contain about 5,000 clones, just over 40% of them seen just once; the ten biggest clones take up 13%. Proliferating CFSE-low MLR cells were sequenced to define alloreactive TCRbeta sequences. Pre-transplant recipient cells met graft donor PBMCs, splenocytes, lymph-node cells, or third-party PBMCs.

The chain recombines TRBV10-3 with TRBJ2-2; TRBD1 or TRBD2 may be the D gene (5 bases each). This sequence was found in a human patient who received a liver transplant. The T cells may partly be graft donor cells. Sequences were obtained from CD4+ T cells from cultured PBMCs. CDR3 in DNA: TGTGCCATCACGAGGGGTCCAACTAACACCGGGGAGCTGTTTTTT. Residues: CAITRGPTNTGELFF.